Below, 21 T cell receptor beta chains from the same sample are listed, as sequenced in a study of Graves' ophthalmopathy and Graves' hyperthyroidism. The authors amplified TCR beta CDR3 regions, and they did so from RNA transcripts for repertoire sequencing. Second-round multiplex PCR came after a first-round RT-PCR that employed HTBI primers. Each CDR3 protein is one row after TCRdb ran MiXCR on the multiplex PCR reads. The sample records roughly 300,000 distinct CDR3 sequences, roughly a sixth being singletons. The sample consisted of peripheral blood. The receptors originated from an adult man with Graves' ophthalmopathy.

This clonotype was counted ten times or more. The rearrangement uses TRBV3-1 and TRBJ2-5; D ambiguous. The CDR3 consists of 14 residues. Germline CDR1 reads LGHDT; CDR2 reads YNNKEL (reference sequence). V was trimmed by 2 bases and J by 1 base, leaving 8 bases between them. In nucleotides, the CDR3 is TGTGCCAGCAGCCAACGATCAACCCAAGAGACCCAGTACTTC. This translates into CASSQRSTQETQYF.

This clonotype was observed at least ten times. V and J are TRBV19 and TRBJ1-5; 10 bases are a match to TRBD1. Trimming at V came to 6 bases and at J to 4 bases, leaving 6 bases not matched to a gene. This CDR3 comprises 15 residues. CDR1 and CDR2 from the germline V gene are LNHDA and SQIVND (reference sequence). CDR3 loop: CASRVGTGANQPQHF. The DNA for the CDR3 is TGTGCCAGTAGGGTCGGGACAGGGGCTAATCAGCCCCAGCATTTT.

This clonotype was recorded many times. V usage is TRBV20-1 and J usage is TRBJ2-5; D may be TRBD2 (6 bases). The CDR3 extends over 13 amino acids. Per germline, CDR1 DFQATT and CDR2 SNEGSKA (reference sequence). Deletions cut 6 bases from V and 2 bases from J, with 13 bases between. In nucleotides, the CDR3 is TGCAGTGCCGCAGGAGGGTTTCAAGAGACCCAGTACTTC. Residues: CSAAGGFQETQYF.

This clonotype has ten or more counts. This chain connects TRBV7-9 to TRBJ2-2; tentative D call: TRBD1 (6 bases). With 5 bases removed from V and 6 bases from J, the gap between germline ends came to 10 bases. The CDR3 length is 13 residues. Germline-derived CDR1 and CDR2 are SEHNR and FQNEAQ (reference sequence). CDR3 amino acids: CASSRNRAGELFF. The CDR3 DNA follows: TGTGCCAGCAGCAGAAACAGGGCCGGGGAGCTGTTTTTT.

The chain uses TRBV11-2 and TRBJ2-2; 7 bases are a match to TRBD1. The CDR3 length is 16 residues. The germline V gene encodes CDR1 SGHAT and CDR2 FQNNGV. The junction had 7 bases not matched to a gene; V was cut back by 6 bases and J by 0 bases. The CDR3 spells CASRRQGSSNTGELFF. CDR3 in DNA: TGTGCCAGCAGGAGACAGGGTTCATCGAACACCGGGGAGCTGTTTTTT. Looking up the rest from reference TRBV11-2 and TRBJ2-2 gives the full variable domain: EAGVAQSPRYKIIEKRQSVAFWCNPISGHATLYWYQQILGQGPKLLIQFQNNGVVDDSQLPKDRFSAERLKGVDSTLKIQPAKLEDSAVYLCASRRQGSSNTGELFFGEGSRLTVL.

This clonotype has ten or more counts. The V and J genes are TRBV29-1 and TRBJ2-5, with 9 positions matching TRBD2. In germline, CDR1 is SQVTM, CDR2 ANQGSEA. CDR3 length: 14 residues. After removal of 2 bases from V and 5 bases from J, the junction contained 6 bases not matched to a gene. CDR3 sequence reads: CSVEKASGTETQYF. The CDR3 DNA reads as TGCAGCGTTGAAAAGGCTAGCGGGACGGAGACCCAGTACTTC.

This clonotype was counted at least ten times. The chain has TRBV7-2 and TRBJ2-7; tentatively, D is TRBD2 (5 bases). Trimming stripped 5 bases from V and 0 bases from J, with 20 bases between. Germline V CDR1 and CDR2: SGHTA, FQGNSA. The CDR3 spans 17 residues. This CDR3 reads CASSHGPGRPSSYEQYF. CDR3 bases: TGTGCCAGCAGCCACGGACCGGGAAGACCAAGCTCCTACGAGCAGTACTTC.

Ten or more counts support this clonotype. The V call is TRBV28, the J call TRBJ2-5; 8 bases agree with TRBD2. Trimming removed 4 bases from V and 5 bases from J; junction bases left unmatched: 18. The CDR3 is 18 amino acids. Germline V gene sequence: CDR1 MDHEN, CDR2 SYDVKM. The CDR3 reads CASSSAGVGAGGGETQYF. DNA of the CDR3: TGTGCCAGCAGTTCCGCAGGGGTCGGTGCGGGGGGAGGTGAGACCCAGTACTTC.

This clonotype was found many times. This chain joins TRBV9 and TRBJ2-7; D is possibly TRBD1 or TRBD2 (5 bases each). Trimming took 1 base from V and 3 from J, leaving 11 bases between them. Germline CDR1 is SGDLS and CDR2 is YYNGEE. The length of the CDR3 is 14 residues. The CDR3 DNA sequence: TGTGCCAGCAGCGTACGGGACCCCGGCTACGAGCAGTACTTC. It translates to CASSVRDPGYEQYF.

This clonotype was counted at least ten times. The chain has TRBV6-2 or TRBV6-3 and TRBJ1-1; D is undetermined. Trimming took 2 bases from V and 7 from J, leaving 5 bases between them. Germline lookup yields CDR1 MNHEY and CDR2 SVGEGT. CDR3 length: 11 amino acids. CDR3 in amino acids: CASSYAGEAFF. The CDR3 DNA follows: TGTGCCAGCAGTTACGCGGGTGAAGCTTTCTTT.

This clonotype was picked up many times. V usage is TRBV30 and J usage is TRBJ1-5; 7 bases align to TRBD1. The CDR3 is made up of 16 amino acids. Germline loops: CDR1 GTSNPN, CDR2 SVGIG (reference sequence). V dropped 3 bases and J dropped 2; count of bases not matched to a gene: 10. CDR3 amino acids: CAWRETGRGGNQPQHF. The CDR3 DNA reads TGTGCCTGGAGGGAGACAGGGAGAGGCGGCAATCAGCCCCAGCATTTT.

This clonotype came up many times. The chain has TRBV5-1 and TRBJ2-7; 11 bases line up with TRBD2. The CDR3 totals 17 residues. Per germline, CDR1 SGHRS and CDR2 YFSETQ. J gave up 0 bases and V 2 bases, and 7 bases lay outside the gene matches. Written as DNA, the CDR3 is TGCGCCAGCAGCTTTGTACTAGCGGGAGACTACTCCTACGAGCAGTACTTC. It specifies CASSFVLAGDYSYEQYF.

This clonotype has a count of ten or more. CDR3 sequence (DNA): TGTGCCAGCAGCTTAGGGTTAGGGGGCTACGAGCAGTACTTC. This encodes CASSLGLGGYEQYF. The chain couples TRBV11-2 to TRBJ2-7; D might be TRBD1 (6 bases). CDR1 SGHAT and CDR2 FQNNGV come from the germline V gene. This CDR3 is built from 14 residues. Between the trimmed V and J ends, which lost 1 base and 3 bases, there was a span of 10 bases.

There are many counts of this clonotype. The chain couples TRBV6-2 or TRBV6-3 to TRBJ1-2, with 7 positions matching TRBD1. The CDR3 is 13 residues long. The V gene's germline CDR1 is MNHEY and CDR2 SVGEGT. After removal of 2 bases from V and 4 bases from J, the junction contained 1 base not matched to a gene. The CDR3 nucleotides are TGTGCCAGCAGTTACGGGACAGTCTATGGCTACACCTTC. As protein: CASSYGTVYGYTF.

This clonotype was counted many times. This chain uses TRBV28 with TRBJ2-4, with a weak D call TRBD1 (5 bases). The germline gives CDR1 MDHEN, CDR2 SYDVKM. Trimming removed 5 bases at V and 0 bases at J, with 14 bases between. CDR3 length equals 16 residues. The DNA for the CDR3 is TGTGCCAGCAGTCCATCGGTGGGGCTAGCCAAAAACATTCAGTACTTC. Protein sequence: CASSPSVGLAKNIQYF.

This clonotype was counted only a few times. CDR3: CASSETGRGQPQHF. The CDR3 coding sequence is TGTGCCAGCAGTGAAACGGGGCGAGGTCAGCCCCAGCATTTT. The chain joins TRBV6-1 to TRBJ1-5; D is perhaps TRBD1 (5 bases). The CDR3 runs to 14 residues. Trimming removed 2 bases from V and 6 bases from J, with 11 bases in between. Germline loops: CDR1 MNHNS, CDR2 SASEGT.

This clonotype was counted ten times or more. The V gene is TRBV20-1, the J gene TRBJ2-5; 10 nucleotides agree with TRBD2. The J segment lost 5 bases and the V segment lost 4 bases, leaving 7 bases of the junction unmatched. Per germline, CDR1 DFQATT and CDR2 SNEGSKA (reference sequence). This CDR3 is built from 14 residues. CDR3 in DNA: TGCAGTGCTAACGACCCGGGACTAGCGGAGACCCAGTACTTC. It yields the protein CSANDPGLAETQYF.

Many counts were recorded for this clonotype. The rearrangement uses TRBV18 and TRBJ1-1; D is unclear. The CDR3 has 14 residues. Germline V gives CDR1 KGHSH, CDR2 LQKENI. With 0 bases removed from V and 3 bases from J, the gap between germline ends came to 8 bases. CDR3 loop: CASSPPEGHTEAFF. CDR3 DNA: TGTGCCAGCTCACCACCGGAGGGCCACACTGAAGCTTTCTTT.

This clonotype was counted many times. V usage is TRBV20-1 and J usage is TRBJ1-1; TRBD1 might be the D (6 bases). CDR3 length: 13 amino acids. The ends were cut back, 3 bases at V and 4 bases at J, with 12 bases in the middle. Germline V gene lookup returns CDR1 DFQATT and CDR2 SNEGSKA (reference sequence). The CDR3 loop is CSARRGLGTEAFF. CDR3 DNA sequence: TGCAGTGCTAGGCGGGGGCTCGGCACTGAAGCTTTCTTT.

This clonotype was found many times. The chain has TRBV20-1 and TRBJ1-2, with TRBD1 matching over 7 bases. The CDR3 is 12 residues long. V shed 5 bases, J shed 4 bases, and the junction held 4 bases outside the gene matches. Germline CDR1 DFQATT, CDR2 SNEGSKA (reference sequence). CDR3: CSAETGVYGYTF. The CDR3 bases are TGCAGTGCTGAAACAGGGGTCTATGGCTACACCTTC.

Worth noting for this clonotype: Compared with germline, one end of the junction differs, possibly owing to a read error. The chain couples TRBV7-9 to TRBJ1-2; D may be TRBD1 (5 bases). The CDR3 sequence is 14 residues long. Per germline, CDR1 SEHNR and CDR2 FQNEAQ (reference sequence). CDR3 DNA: TGCGCCAGCAGCCAAGGGACTGCGCTTTCGGGCTACACCTTC. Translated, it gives CASSQGTALSGYTF.